This T cell receptor (beta chain) appears in the sequencing data of a study of blood T cell repertoires in COVID-19. The CDR3 consists of 14 residues. From germline, CDR1 is GTSNPN and CDR2 SVGIG (reference sequence). The V and J ends lost 4 bases and 2 bases, in that order; junction bases with no gene match: 8. Here immunoSEQ multiplex PCR was the method, and the copy in TCRdb shows in-frame clones only, minus some. The sample has about 250,000 clones, about 82% seen once; the top ten hold 4% to 6%. This clone was counted a single time. The chain employs TRBV30 and TRBJ2-7; 7 bases fit TRBD1. Sequenced: peripheral blood. The sequence derives from a man aged 50 or older with active or convalescent COVID-19. The CDR3 spells CAWTPGTAAYEQYF. The CDR3 DNA is TGTGCCTGGACTCCCGGGACAGCCGCCTACGAGCAGTACTTC. Looking up the rest from reference TRBV30 and TRBJ2-7 gives the full variable domain: SQTIHQWPATLVQPVGSPLSLECTVEGTSNPNLYWYRQAAGRGLQLLFYSVGIGQISSEVPQNLSASRPQDRQFILSSKKLLLSDSGFYLCAWTPGTAAYEQYFGPGTRLTVT.